One sample yielded the 17 T cell receptor beta chains listed below, sequenced in a study of PD-1 blockade in mismatch repair-deficient tumors. The table came from immunoSEQ multiplex PCR; TCRdb's copy has only in-frame clones and leaves some out. The data contain roughly 79,000 clones, approximately 80% of them singletons. The sample was peripheral blood, taken 44 weeks after starting pembrolizumab. These receptors originate from an adult with mismatch repair-deficient cancer.

V usage is TRBV27 and J usage is TRBJ2-7; D may match TRBD1 or TRBD2 (6 bases each). CDR3 length equals 15 residues. V gave up 0 bases and J gave up 4 bases, with 13 bases separating them. The V gene's germline CDR1 is MNHEY and CDR2 SMNVEV (reference sequence). CDR3 in amino acids: CASSLSGGASYEQYF. The CDR3 nucleotides read TGTGCCAGCAGTTTATCGGGGGGCGCTTCGTACGAGCAGTACTTC.

This clone was recorded a few times. This chain connects TRBV6-1 to TRBJ2-3; TRBD1 might be the D (5 bases). This CDR3 region has 14 residues. The V end was cut by 8 bases, the J end by 4 bases, with 16 bases between. Germline lookup yields CDR1 MNHNS and CDR2 SASEGT. The CDR3 sequence: CASGQGVGADTQYF. The CDR3 bases are TGTGCCAGCGGTCAGGGTGTGGGTGCAGATACGCAGTATTTT.

V is TRBV9 and J is TRBJ1-4; the D gene is possibly TRBD1 (5 bases). This CDR3 is built from 15 residues. V was clipped by 0 bases and J by 7 bases, with 13 bases between them. The germline gives CDR1 SGDLS, CDR2 YYNGEE. The DNA of the CDR3 is TGTGCCAGCAGCGTAGAGGGAGGGGAAGGTGAAAAACTGTTTTTT. Translating it yields CASSVEGGEGEKLFF.

This chain links TRBV7-9 with TRBJ2-7; TRBD1 matches 7 bases. Germline lookup yields CDR1 SEHNR and CDR2 FQNEAQ (reference sequence). This CDR3 comprises 18 residues. The V segment lost 5 bases and the J segment 4 bases; nucleotides outside the gene matches: 20. CDR3 loop: CASSPSLVSRQGFYEQYF. In DNA form, the CDR3 reads TGTGCCAGCAGCCCAAGCCTCGTTTCACGACAGGGATTTTACGAGCAGTACTTC. The full variable domain, rest sourced from reference TRBV7-9 and TRBJ2-7, is DTGVSQNPRHKITKRGQNVTFRCDPISEHNRLYWYRQTLGQGPEFLTYFQNEAQLEKSRLLSDRFSAERPKGSFSTLEIQRTEQGDSAMYLCASSPSLVSRQGFYEQYFGPGTRLTVT.

The chain joins TRBV5-1 to TRBJ2-1; a possible D gene is TRBD1 (6 bases). In germline, CDR1 is SGHRS, CDR2 YFSETQ. The V gene lost 4 bases and the J gene lost 5 bases, with 10 bases spanning the gap. The CDR3 is made up of 13 amino acids. The CDR3 loop reads CASSGDNHNEQFF. In nucleotides, the CDR3 is TGCGCCAGCAGCGGGGACAACCACAATGAGCAGTTCTTC. Using reference TRBV5-1 and TRBJ2-1 for the parts outside the CDR3, the full variable domain is KAGVTQTPRYLIKTRGQQVTLSCSPISGHRSVSWYQQTPGQGLQFLFEYFSETQRNKGNFPGRFSGRQFSNSRSEMNVSTLELGDSALYLCASSGDNHNEQFFGPGTRLTVL.

This chain uses TRBV7-3 with TRBJ2-7, with 8 nucleotides matching TRBD2. J gave up 3 bases and V 2 bases, and 6 bases lay outside the gene matches. CDR1 is SGHTA, CDR2 FQGTGA, per germline. The CDR3 is 15 residues long. The CDR3 loop is CASSLGSGSFYEQYF. CDR3 DNA: TGTGCCAGCAGCTTAGGCAGCGGGAGTTTCTACGAGCAGTACTTC.

The J gene is TRBJ2-5, the V gene TRBV7-3, with 7 nucleotides matching TRBD2. Germline V CDR1 and CDR2: SGHTA, FQGTGA. The CDR3 loop spans 15 amino acids. The V segment lost 8 bases and the J segment 5 bases; nucleotides outside the gene matches: 14. In DNA, the CDR3 is TGTGCCAGCGGCCCCGGGGGAGGGCCCTTCGAGACCCAGTACTTC. Protein: CASGPGGGPFETQYF.

V usage is TRBV7-2 and J usage is TRBJ2-7; D gene uncertain. V was clipped by 2 bases and J by 4 bases, with 3 bases between them. Per germline, CDR1 SGHTA and CDR2 FQGNSA. This CDR3 comprises 11 residues. This CDR3 is CASSLKYEQYF. CDR3 nucleotide sequence: TGTGCCAGCAGCTTAAAGTACGAGCAGTACTTC.

The V call is TRBV7-6, the J call TRBJ1-3; possibly TRBD1 for D (5 bases). Trimming left V 5 bases short and J 0 bases short, with 26 bases between. The CDR3 spans 20 residues. The germline V gene encodes CDR1 SGHVS and CDR2 FNYEAQ. The CDR3 DNA sequence: TGTGCCAGCAGCATCCTCCGGGACCTCAACCGCCAAGGCTCTGGAAACACCATATATTTT. Protein: CASSILRDLNRQGSGNTIYF.

This clone showed up just a few times. This chain links TRBV28 with TRBJ2-7, with a possible D match to TRBD1 (5 bases). V lost 6 bases, J lost 3 bases, and 15 bases lay in between. Germline CDR1 MDHEN, CDR2 SYDVKM. CDR3 size: 14 residues. As DNA, the CDR3 is TGTGCCAGCAGCTTGACAGACAGAGACTACGAGCAGTACTTC. Translating gives CASSLTDRDYEQYF.

The chain has TRBV9 and TRBJ1-5; TRBD1 might be the D (5 bases). Germline loops: CDR1 SGDLS, CDR2 YYNGEE. The CDR3 extends over 14 amino acids. Trimming took 2 bases from V and 1 from J, leaving 7 bases between them. CDR3 amino acids: CASSVTGSNQPQHF. CDR3 DNA sequence: TGTGCCAGCAGCGTTACAGGAAGCAATCAGCCCCAGCATTTT.

This chain joins TRBV5-8 and TRBJ2-5, with 7 positions matching TRBD1. The CDR3 totals 16 residues. Germline V gene lookup returns CDR1 SGHTS and CDR2 YDEGEE. Trimming cost V 0 bases and J 4 bases; bases outside gene matches: 9. The CDR3 DNA reads as TGTGCCAGCAGCTTGGGCGACCGGGACAGAGGAGAGACCCAGTACTTC. Encoded protein: CASSLGDRDRGETQYF.

V and J are TRBV29-1 and TRBJ2-5; D possibly uses TRBD1 or TRBD2 (5 bases each). CDR1 is SQVTM and CDR2 is ANQGSEA in the germline V gene. The CDR3 has 12 amino acids. Trimming stripped 2 bases from V and 5 bases from J, with 9 bases between. The CDR3 nucleotides read TGCAGCGTTGAATTCTGGGGGGAGACCCAGTACTTC. Its protein product is CSVEFWGETQYF.

This clone was seen just once. The V gene is TRBV5-4, the J gene TRBJ2-2; TRBD2 aligns across 14 bases. The germline gives CDR1 SGHNT, CDR2 YYREEE (reference sequence). The CDR3 covers 16 residues. The V gene end was trimmed by 4 bases and the J gene end by 9 bases; junction bases not matched to a gene: 8. CDR3 residues: CASSDGTSGRGWELFF. The DNA of the CDR3 is TGTGCCAGCAGCGACGGGACTAGCGGGAGAGGATGGGAGCTGTTTTTT.

This chain uses TRBV20-1 with TRBJ2-7; D not certain. Germline CDR1 is DFQATT and CDR2 is SNEGSKA (reference sequence). V shed 6 bases and J shed 6 bases, with 12 bases lying between them. The CDR3 is 11 amino acids. The CDR3 region is CSARVGPEQYF. The CDR3 region has the DNA TGCAGTGCCCGAGTTGGGCCCGAGCAGTACTTC.

The CDR3 here is CASSKQAPGNTIYF. The CDR3 coding sequence is TGTGCCAGCAGTAAACAGGCTCCTGGAAACACCATATATTTT. The rearrangement links TRBV5-6 to TRBJ1-3; D might be TRBD1 (5 bases). Germline assignment: CDR1 SGHDT and CDR2 YYEEEE. The CDR3 spans 14 residues. V lost 5 bases, J lost 2 bases, and 11 bases lay in between.

This chain connects TRBV30 to TRBJ2-3, with no clear D. CDR3 size: 14 residues. Between the trimmed V and J ends, which lost 0 bases and 0 bases, there was a span of 7 bases. Germline CDR1 GTSNPN, CDR2 SVGIG (reference sequence). The CDR3 loop reads CAWSVPLSTDTQYF. The CDR3 nucleotides are TGTGCCTGGAGTGTACCGCTGAGCACAGATACGCAGTATTTT.